The rows below give T cell receptor beta chains drawn from one sample of a study of CD8 T cells in ankylosing spondylitis. TCRdb called the 5' RACE reads again in MiXCR, with one record for every CDR3 protein. The sample lists over 450,000 distinct CDR3 sequences, 12% occurring once. Sequenced material: blood, either unsorted or a sorted T cell fraction (not recorded which). These TCRs come from a male donor with ankylosing spondylitis. Each CDR3 is given with its conserved first and last residue. Fields, in order: V gene, J gene, CDR3 protein.

v_call: TRBV7-2
j_call: TRBJ1-1
cdr3_aa: CASSFRDRAEAFF

v_call: TRBV4-2
j_call: TRBJ1-2
cdr3_aa: CASSQKGVGEFGYTF

v_call: TRBV29-1
j_call: TRBJ1-2
cdr3_aa: CSVDPDRVEAGYGYTF

v_call: TRBV27
j_call: TRBJ2-2
cdr3_aa: CASSLVRGLNTGELFF

v_call: TRBV18
j_call: TRBJ2-1
cdr3_aa: CASSPRDLLAGNSEQFF

v_call: TRBV27
j_call: TRBJ2-6
cdr3_aa: CASSRGQAGSGANVLTF

v_call: TRBV7-2
j_call: TRBJ1-5
cdr3_aa: CASSLVGTEGNQPQHF

v_call: TRBV20-1
j_call: TRBJ2-5
cdr3_aa: CSALTSGRTYQETQYF

v_call: TRBV20-1
j_call: TRBJ2-1
cdr3_aa: CSAPTGGGSYNEQFF

v_call: TRBV7-8
j_call: TRBJ2-3
cdr3_aa: CASSLKGGGLAGTDTQYF

v_call: TRBV2
j_call: TRBJ1-1
cdr3_aa: CASNPGETEAFF

v_call: TRBV3-1
j_call: TRBJ2-7
cdr3_aa: CASSQVSSGRRGLEQYF